These T cell receptor beta chains were read from a single sample in a study of Graves' ophthalmopathy and Graves' hyperthyroidism. TCRdb re-analysed the multiplex PCR reads in MiXCR, keeping a single row per CDR3 protein. Of roughly 420,000 distinct CDR3 sequences detected, 20% to 25% appear once; the ten largest clones hold 2.5% to 3%. Sequencing was done on a sample of peripheral blood. Every receptor here comes from a woman aged 18 to 35 with stable Graves' hyperthyroidism. Both conserved end residues are part of each CDR3. The D gene is left open where the match is weak. Clone size is given for some rows only: seen once, a few or many times, or a class if the clone is expanded.

J	D	V	size	CDR3	DNA
TRBJ1-5	TRBD1	TRBV20-1	NA	CSATRTGPQPQHF	TGCAGTGCTACAAGGACAGGGCCACAGCCCCAGCATTTT
TRBJ1-1	NA	TRBV7-9	many	CASSRYQADNTEAFF	TGTGCCAGCAGCCGGTATCAGGCAGACAACACTGAAGCTTTCTTT
TRBJ2-5	TRBD1	TRBV20-1	many	CSATNLGTVQETQYF	TGCAGTGCTACCAACCTAGGGACAGTTCAAGAGACCCAGTACTTC
TRBJ2-5	TRBD2	TRBV12-3/TRBV12-4	NA	CASSPGLAGVRETQYF	TGTGCCAGCAGCCCGGGACTAGCGGGAGTCCGGGAGACCCAGTACTTC
TRBJ1-1	TRBD1	TRBV28	many	CATRGTGDTEAFF	TGTGCCACCCGGGGAACAGGGGACACTGAAGCTTTCTTT
TRBJ2-3	TRBD1	TRBV24-1	few	CATSEVDRGPSQDTQYF	TGTGCCACCAGTGAAGTGGACAGGGGGCCCTCACAAGATACGCAGTATTTT
TRBJ1-1	NA	TRBV9	many	CASSVAPANTEAFF	TGTGCCAGCAGCGTAGCCCCCGCGAACACTGAAGCTTTCTTT
TRBJ2-5	NA	TRBV7-8	NA	CASSDEPKETQYF	TGTGCCAGCAGTGACGAACCGAAAGAGACCCAGTACTTC
TRBJ2-5	TRBD2	TRBV2	many	CASSSLRLAGGETQYF	TGTGCCAGCAGCTCACTACGACTAGCGGGAGGAGAGACCCAGTACTTC
TRBJ2-5	NA	TRBV11-1	NA	CASSQQGVSETQYF	TGTGCCAGCAGCCAACAGGGTGTGTCGGAGACCCAGTACTTC
TRBJ2-7	NA	TRBV6-2/TRBV6-3	many	CASSWTFYEQYF	TGTGCCAGCAGTTGGACGTTCTACGAGCAGTACTTC
TRBJ1-3	NA	TRBV12-3/TRBV12-4	many	CASRFWGSFGNTIYF	TGTGCCAGCAGGTTCTGGGGAAGTTTTGGAAACACCATATATTTT
TRBJ1-1	NA	TRBV5-6	many	CASSLGVVNTEAFF	TGTGCCAGCAGCTTGGGGGTGGTGAACACTGAAGCTTTCTTT
TRBJ1-1	NA	TRBV12-3/TRBV12-4	many	CASSLRPPPDTEAFF	TGTGCCAGCAGTTTGAGGCCCCCCCCGGACACTGAAGCTTTCTTT
TRBJ2-4	TRBD1	TRBV6-2/TRBV6-3	many	CASSTGTGAILAKNIQYF	TGTGCCAGCAGTACTGGGACAGGGGCCATCCTAGCCAAAAACATTCAGTACTTC
TRBJ1-2	NA	TRBV2	many	CASSVQGEGYTF	TGTGCCAGCAGTGTACAAGGGGAGGGCTACACCTTC
TRBJ2-5	NA	TRBV28	many	CASSLLYGMKTQYF	TGTGCCAGCAGTTTATTGTACGGGATGAAGACCCAGTACTTC
TRBJ1-2	TRBD1	TRBV12-3/TRBV12-4	many	CASSFGQGYYGYTF	TGTGCCAGCAGTTTCGGACAGGGGTACTATGGCTACACCTTC
TRBJ1-1	TRBD1	TRBV6-2/TRBV6-3	NA	CASSPSWTGLSKWSTEAFF	TGTGCCAGCAGCCCCTCCTGGACAGGGTTATCGAAGTGGAGCACTGAAGCTTTCTTT
TRBJ2-2	NA	TRBV6-1	many	CASSDNFIGYYTGELFF	TGTGCCAGCAGTGATAATTTTATAGGCTACTACACCGGGGAGCTGTTTTTT
TRBJ1-2	TRBD1	TRBV30	many	CAWSVGQVGGYTF	TGTGCCTGGAGTGTCGGACAGGTCGGGGGCTACACCTTC
TRBJ2-5	NA	TRBV7-2	NA	CASSRAAGETQYF	TGTGCCAGCAGCCGGGCCGCTGGGGAGACCCAGTACTTC
TRBJ1-1	NA	TRBV11-2	once	CASSLGAVFMNTEAFF	TGTGCCAGCAGCTTAGGGGCAGTGTTCATGAACACTGAAGCTTTCTTT
TRBJ2-7	TRBD2	TRBV11-2	many	CASSLFARIAGRVGEQYF	TGTGCCAGCAGCTTATTTGCCCGGATAGCGGGAAGGGTGGGGGAGCAGTACTTC
TRBJ1-1	TRBD1	TRBV15	many	CATSWDRVDTEAFF	TGTGCCACCAGCTGGGACAGGGTGGACACTGAAGCTTTCTTT
TRBJ2-6	NA	TRBV7-8	many	CASSLDVAGTGANVLTF	TGTGCCAGCAGCTTAGACGTAGCCGGAACGGGGGCCAACGTCCTGACTTTC
TRBJ2-5	NA	TRBV5-4	NA	CASSSPGRGPTETQYF	TGTGCCAGCAGCTCCCCCGGGCGGGGGCCTACGGAGACCCAGTACTTC
TRBJ1-5	TRBD1	TRBV4-1	NA	CASSPSYAGGGQPQHF	TGCGCCAGCAGCCCTTCTTACGCAGGGGGCGGTCAGCCCCAGCATTTT
TRBJ1-2	TRBD1	TRBV6-1	many	CASTSSQGGDYGYTF	TGTGCCAGCACCTCTTCCCAGGGGGGCGACTATGGCTACACCTTC
TRBJ2-7	NA	TRBV30	NA	CAWSVGGARSYEQYF	TGTGCCTGGAGTGTAGGGGGGGCTAGATCCTACGAGCAGTACTTC
TRBJ2-1	NA	TRBV18	many	CASFSGGPYNEQFF	TGTGCCAGCTTCAGCGGAGGGCCCTACAATGAGCAGTTCTTC
TRBJ2-2	NA	TRBV11-2	many	CASRDRDGRGTGELFF	TGTGCCAGCCGCGACCGAGATGGCAGGGGAACCGGGGAGCTGTTTTTT
TRBJ2-5	NA	TRBV29-1	NA	CSVVSGETQYF	TGCAGCGTTGTCTCGGGGGAGACCCAGTACTTC
TRBJ1-5	TRBD1	TRBV7-2	many	CASSLGRGLGQPQHF	TGTGCCAGCAGCTTAGGCAGGGGGCTTGGACAGCCCCAGCATTTT
TRBJ1-2	NA	TRBV6-2/TRBV6-3	NA	CASFRTNYGYTF	TGTGCCAGCTTTAGAACTAACTATGGCTACACCTTC
TRBJ2-2	NA	TRBV28	many	CASRGSGYTGELFF	TGTGCCAGCAGAGGTAGCGGATACACCGGGGAGCTGTTTTTT
TRBJ1-1	TRBD1	TRBV4-1	many	CASSHRTGRNTEAFF	TGCGCCAGCAGCCACCGGACAGGGAGGAACACTGAAGCTTTCTTT
TRBJ1-1	NA	TRBV5-1	few	CASSSFGGNTEAFF	TGCGCCAGCAGCTCGTTCGGGGGGAACACTGAAGCTTTCTTT
TRBJ1-1	NA	TRBV12-3/TRBV12-4	many	CASSLEGEYTEAFF	TGTGCCAGCAGTTTGGAAGGGGAATACACTGAAGCTTTCTTT
TRBJ1-5	TRBD1	TRBV6-1	many	CASSEQDRGQLGNQPQHF	TGTGCCAGCAGTGAACAGGACAGGGGGCAATTGGGCAATCAGCCCCAGCATTTT
TRBJ2-5	TRBD2	TRBV28	many	CASSPLGLAVQETQYF	TGTGCCAGCAGTCCTTTGGGACTAGCGGTTCAAGAGACCCAGTACTTC
TRBJ2-3	NA	TRBV20-1	many	CSASSGRTDTQYF	TGCAGTGCTTCATCGGGGAGAACAGATACGCAGTATTTT
TRBJ2-6	NA	TRBV12-3/TRBV12-4	NA	CASSTGSGANVLTF	TGTGCCAGCAGTACAGGGTCTGGGGCCAACGTCCTGACTTTC
TRBJ1-1	NA	TRBV2	many	CASIRESNTEAFF	TGTGCCAGCATCAGGGAATCGAACACTGAAGCTTTCTTT
TRBJ1-5	TRBD1	TRBV5-1	many	CASSPEVTGAGGPQHF	TGCGCCAGCAGCCCGGAGGTTACAGGGGCCGGCGGGCCCCAGCATTTT
TRBJ2-5	TRBD2	TRBV11-2	many	CASSEGLAGWETQYF	TGTGCCAGCAGCGAGGGACTAGCGGGATGGGAGACCCAGTACTTC
TRBJ2-5	TRBD1	TRBV29-1	NA	CSVEIQGARETQYF	TGCAGCGTTGAAATTCAGGGGGCGAGGGAGACCCAGTACTTC
TRBJ2-5	NA	TRBV7-9	NA	CASSSGRGQETQYF	TGTGCCAGCAGCTCAGGCAGGGGCCAAGAGACCCAGTACTTC